Listed below are T cell receptor beta chains from one sample, sequenced in a study of T-cell memory formation after mild COVID-19. TCRdb recomputed calls from the 5' RACE reads with MiXCR, one row per CDR3 protein. The sample has approximately 570,000 distinct CDR3 sequences, roughly 18% seen once. The material sequenced was PBMCs or a T cell subset sorted from them (not recorded which). These receptors all come from an adult woman who had mild COVID-19 (a few samples of this study predate the infection). Cell type and time point are not known. The CDR3 runs from the conserved cysteine through the conserved F or W. D genes are given only for firm matches. The size of a clone is reported for some rows only, either as once, few or many, or as a class for expanded clones.

TRBV28	.	TRBJ1-1	TRBD1	CASSSKGGSVLSAFF	TGTGCCAGCAGTTCAAAAGGGGGCTCGGTGTTGTCGGCTTTCTTT
TRBV29-1	.	TRBJ1-2	.	CSVGGAENYGYTF	TGCAGCGTTGGGGGGGCAGAGAACTATGGCTACACCTTC
TRBV20-1	few	TRBJ2-1	.	CSARVRGLSNEQFF	TGCAGTGCTAGAGTAAGGGGACTCTCCAATGAGCAGTTCTTC
TRBV11-2	few	TRBJ2-3	.	CASSFLLLTDTQYF	TGTGCCAGCAGCTTCTTGCTTCTGACAGATACGCAGTATTTT
TRBV19	.	TRBJ1-2	TRBD1	CASSDRDGGYTF	TGTGCCAGTAGCGACAGGGATGGTGGCTACACCTTC
TRBV29-1	few	TRBJ2-3	.	CSVEDSLEGTRLSDTQYF	TGCAGCGTTGAAGATTCGCTGGAAGGGACCCGCCTCTCTGATACGCAGTATTTT
TRBV7-9	.	TRBJ2-5	.	CASSLPGGRETQYF	TGTGCCAGCAGCTTGCCTGGGGGGAGAGAGACCCAGTACTTC
TRBV4-2	few	TRBJ1-5	TRBD1	CASSRLTGDGNQPQHF	TGTGCCAGCAGCCGCCTTACAGGGGACGGCAATCAGCCCCAGCATTTT
TRBV9	.	TRBJ2-3	.	CASSAGGTQYF	TGTGCCAGCAGCGCCGGAGGTACGCAGTATTTT
TRBV12-3/TRBV12-4	.	TRBJ2-7	TRBD1	CASRSRQGAYEQYF	TGTGCCAGCAGGTCCCGACAGGGGGCTTACGAGCAGTACTTC
TRBV7-2	.	TRBJ2-3	.	CASSRRTGISNTDTQYF	TGTGCCAGCAGCCGCCGCACAGGGATCTCCAATACAGATACGCAGTATTTT
TRBV5-1	few	TRBJ2-7	TRBD1	CASSFSGTDYEQYF	TGCGCCAGCAGCTTTTCCGGGACAGACTACGAGCAGTACTTC
TRBV4-1	.	TRBJ2-7	.	CASSQRDRLSYEQYF	TGCGCCAGCAGCCAGCGGGACAGACTATCCTACGAGCAGTACTTC
TRBV5-5	many	TRBJ2-1	TRBD2	CASSRSGGAYNEQFF	TGTGCCAGCAGCAGGAGCGGGGGGGCCTACAATGAGCAGTTCTTC
TRBV25-1	.	TRBJ1-1	TRBD1	CASSAYRGSTEAFF	TGTGCCAGCAGTGCGTACAGGGGAAGCACTGAAGCTTTCTTT
TRBV7-9	.	TRBJ2-1	.	CASSPWVGSDNEQFF	TGTGCCAGCAGCCCGTGGGTCGGGTCGGACAATGAGCAGTTCTTC
TRBV7-9	.	TRBJ1-2	.	CASSSRDGVDYGYTF	TGTGCCAGCAGCTCCAGGGACGGAGTGGACTATGGCTACACCTTC
TRBV7-2	few	TRBJ2-2	.	CASSRRQPTTGTGELFF	TGTGCCAGCAGCCGGAGGCAGCCCACGACGGGCACCGGGGAGCTGTTTTTT
TRBV29-1	few	TRBJ1-2	.	CSVDGFRGGGDFYGYTF	TGCAGCGTTGATGGGTTCCGAGGGGGTGGTGATTTCTATGGCTACACCTTC
TRBV5-1	few	TRBJ2-5	TRBD2	CASSPLRGEKETQYF	TGCGCCAGCAGCCCCCTCCGGGGGGAGAAAGAGACCCAGTACTTC
TRBV5-4	few	TRBJ2-7	TRBD2	CASSPSLAGAYEQYF	TGTGCCAGCAGCCCCTCACTAGCGGGAGCCTACGAGCAGTACTTC
TRBV5-6	few	TRBJ1-1	.	CASSRRLNTEAFF	TGTGCCAGCAGCAGGAGGCTGAACACTGAAGCTTTCTTT
TRBV4-1	.	TRBJ1-3	.	CASSQDSTPMSTRNTIYF	TGCGCCAGCAGCCAAGACTCCACTCCGATGTCAACCCGAAACACCATATATTTT
TRBV7-2	many	TRBJ2-1	.	CASSPHISSYNEQFF	TGTGCCAGCAGCCCACACATAAGCTCCTACAATGAGCAGTTCTTC
TRBV5-1	few	TRBJ1-1	.	CASSLQEVTEAFF	TGCGCCAGCAGCTTGCAGGAAGTCACTGAAGCTTTCTTT
TRBV5-1	few	TRBJ2-4	.	CASSLSRVDIQYF	TGCGCCAGCAGCTTGTCTCGGGTTGACATTCAGTACTTC
TRBV5-1	many	TRBJ1-1	TRBD1	CASSSGQAGAEAFF	TGCGCCAGCAGCTCAGGACAGGCGGGGGCTGAAGCTTTCTTT
TRBV7-2	.	TRBJ2-5	TRBD2	CASKRLAGSQETQYF	TGTGCCAGCAAGAGACTAGCGGGGTCTCAAGAGACCCAGTACTTC
TRBV12-3/TRBV12-4	.	TRBJ2-2	TRBD1	CASKGQGVGELFF	TGTGCCAGCAAGGGGCAGGGGGTCGGGGAGCTGTTTTTT
TRBV11-2	few	TRBJ2-1	TRBD2	CASSSPLAGGRDEQFF	TGTGCCAGCAGCTCCCCTCTAGCGGGAGGGCGAGATGAGCAGTTCTTC
TRBV24-1	few	TRBJ2-5	TRBD1	CATSSVTGGFQETQYF	TGTGCCACCAGTTCGGTGACAGGGGGCTTCCAAGAGACCCAGTACTTC
TRBV6-2/TRBV6-3	few	TRBJ2-2	.	CASSPDSRLLHGELFF	TGTGCCAGCAGTCCAGACAGCCGACTGCTTCACGGGGAGCTGTTTTTT
TRBV27	.	TRBJ1-2	.	CASSLQGLRGYTF	TGTGCCAGCAGTTTACAGGGGTTGCGGGGCTACACCTTC